The 17 T cell receptor beta chains below come from one sample, sequenced in a study of blood T cell repertoires in COVID-19. Sequencing used immunoSEQ multiplex PCR; TCRdb keeps in-frame clones, though not all of them. Among 280,000 or so clones listed, 85% were seen once. The sequenced sample consisted of peripheral blood. The receptors derive from a human donor in a cohort sampled during active COVID-19.

V and J are TRBV29-1 and TRBJ1-4; a possible D gene is TRBD1 (5 bases). CDR3 length: 13 amino acids. Looked up from germline, CDR1 is SQVTM and CDR2 is ANQGSEA. Trimming left V 6 bases short and J 5 bases short, with 13 bases between. CDR3 loop: CSVTGQPNEKLFF. The DNA of the CDR3 is TGCAGCGTCACCGGACAACCCAATGAAAAACTGTTTTTT.

The J gene is TRBJ2-5, the V gene TRBV7-2, with TRBD2 as a possible D gene (6 bases). Trimming pared 1 base from V and 9 bases from J, leaving 18 bases between. CDR3 length: 15 amino acids. Germline values: CDR1 SGHTA, CDR2 FQGNSA. CDR3 sequence: CASSLGGGIARAQYF. The CDR3 DNA reads as TGTGCCAGCAGCTTAGGTGGGGGGATAGCCCGCGCCCAGTACTTC.

V gene TRBV5-5 combines with J gene TRBJ2-7; a weak D match, TRBD1 (8 bases). The CDR3 loop spans 15 amino acids. V was shortened by 3 bases and J by 2 bases, with 15 bases between the two germline ends. Germline CDR1 is SGHKS and CDR2 is YYEKEE (reference sequence). This CDR3 reads CASSSGGTGTYEQYF. The CDR3, as DNA: TGTGCCAGCAGCTCCGGGGGGACAGGAACCTACGAGCAGTACTTC.

The chain couples TRBV5-4 to TRBJ2-7; TRBD1 matches at 9 bases. This CDR3 is built from 14 residues. The germline V gene encodes CDR1 SGHNT and CDR2 YYREEE (reference sequence). The trim removed 7 bases at V and 6 bases at J, leaving 11 bases unmatched. CDR3 loop: CASAPRDRVGEQYF. The CDR3 DNA sequence: TGTGCCAGCGCCCCACGGGACAGGGTGGGCGAGCAGTACTTC.

CDR3 in DNA: TGCGCCAGCAGCCAAGAAGGTAATAGCGGCTACAATGAGCAGTTCTTC. Amino acid sequence: CASSQEGNSGYNEQFF. The chain has TRBV4-1 and TRBJ2-1, with D possibly being TRBD2 (6 bases). V was trimmed by 0 bases and J by 3 bases, leaving 12 bases between them. The CDR3 spans 16 residues. The V gene's germline CDR1 is MGHRA and CDR2 YSYEKL.

V is TRBV27 and J is TRBJ1-1, with D possibly being TRBD1 (5 bases). The CDR3 totals 13 residues. Trimming pared 3 bases from V and 5 bases from J, leaving 10 bases between. The germline CDR1 and CDR2 sequences are MNHEY and SMNVEV (reference sequence). The CDR3 DNA reads as TGTGCCAGCAGTTTCCAGGGAACGACTGAAGCTTTCTTT. Protein: CASSFQGTTEAFF.

This rearrangement joins TRBV6-5 to TRBJ2-1, with TRBD2 matching over 7 bases. The CDR3 is made up of 16 amino acids. CDR1 and CDR2 (germline): MNHEY, SVGAGI. J gave up 3 bases and V 2 bases, and 7 bases lay outside the gene matches. The chain's CDR3 is CASSYAKIAGYNEQFF. The CDR3 DNA follows: TGTGCCAGCAGTTACGCCAAAATAGCGGGCTACAATGAGCAGTTCTTC.

The gene calls are TRBV5-4 and TRBJ2-5; D uncertain. This CDR3 region has 12 residues. V shed 1 base and J shed 5 bases, with 6 bases lying between them. Germline CDR1 is SGHNT and CDR2 is YYREEE (reference sequence). CDR3 amino acids: CASSLWAETQYF. As DNA, the CDR3 is TGTGCCAGCAGCTTGTGGGCTGAGACCCAGTACTTC.

This clone was recorded once. The V and J genes are TRBV2 and TRBJ1-5; D is possibly TRBD1 (6 bases). Trimming shortened V by 6 bases and J by 4 bases, and 13 bases separated the two germline ends. The CDR3 has 14 amino acids. The germline V gene encodes CDR1 SNHLY and CDR2 FYNNEI. The DNA for the CDR3 is TGTGCCAGCAGGCCCCAGGGGCCGAATCAGCCCCAGCATTTT. It translates to CASRPQGPNQPQHF.

This chain connects TRBV19 to TRBJ1-2; TRBD1 is a possible D gene (5 bases). Looked up from germline, CDR1 is LNHDA and CDR2 is SQIVND (reference sequence). V lost 3 bases to trimming and J lost 7 bases, with 12 bases between them. CDR3 length: 13 amino acids. DNA of the CDR3: TGTGCCAGTAGTATTATTGGGGCGCCTGGCTACACCTTC. This codes for CASSIIGAPGYTF.

The sample holds one count of this clone. The chain recombines TRBV7-2 with TRBJ2-5; TRBD1 matches 7 bases. This CDR3 comprises 13 residues. The germline V gene has CDR1 SGHTA and CDR2 FQGNSA. The V gene end was trimmed by 5 bases and the J gene end by 2 bases; junction bases not matched to a gene: 2. In DNA, the CDR3 is TGTGCCAGCAGCCGGGACAGTCAAGAGACCCAGTACTTC. It specifies CASSRDSQETQYF.

The rearrangement joins TRBV29-1 to TRBJ2-7, with D hard to call. The ends were cut back, 4 bases at V and 6 bases at J, with 10 bases in the middle. The CDR3 length is 11 residues. Germline V gene lookup returns CDR1 SQVTM and CDR2 ANQGSEA. The CDR3 sequence: CSVVVVGEQYF. CDR3 nucleotides: TGCAGCGTTGTCGTAGTTGGCGAGCAGTACTTC.

The genes are TRBV4-3 and TRBJ2-2; 15 nucleotides agree with TRBD2. V dropped 3 bases and J dropped 6; count of bases not matched to a gene: 8. The length of the CDR3 is 18 residues. From germline, CDR1 is LGHNA and CDR2 YSLEER. The DNA for the CDR3 is TGCGCCAGCAGCCAGCGGACTAGCGGGAGGGCCCTTCCCGGGGAGCTGTTTTTT. Its protein is CASSQRTSGRALPGELFF.

The CDR3, as DNA: TGTGCCAGCAGCCTCTTAGCGGGTTCTGGGGCCAACGTCCTGACTTTC. It specifies CASSLLAGSGANVLTF. The rearrangement links TRBV28 to TRBJ2-6; 7 bases line up with TRBD2. With V trimmed by 6 bases and J by 1 base, 6 bases remained unmatched. The CDR3 has 16 amino acids. CDR1 and CDR2 from the germline V gene are MDHEN and SYDVKM.

Here the CDR3 reads CASSLVRGVQTQYF. The CDR3 DNA sequence: TGTGCCAGCAGCTTAGTAAGGGGCGTACAGACCCAGTACTTC. The J gene is TRBJ2-5, the V gene TRBV7-9; a possible D gene is TRBD1 (5 bases). CDR1 and CDR2 from the germline V gene are SEHNR and FQNEAQ (reference sequence). The CDR3 totals 14 residues. Trimming shortened V by 1 base and J by 6 bases, and 12 bases separated the two germline ends.

This clone was observed a single time. This chain links TRBV19 with TRBJ2-7, with D unresolved. The germline V gene encodes CDR1 LNHDA and CDR2 SQIVND (reference sequence). This CDR3 has 13 amino acids. V lost 8 bases and J lost 4, with 15 bases in between. The CDR3 here is CASGPSSRYEQYF. The CDR3 DNA is TGTGCCAGTGGGCCCTCGTCAAGGTACGAGCAGTACTTC.

V usage is TRBV28 and J usage is TRBJ1-3; 9 nucleotides agree with TRBD1. Per germline, CDR1 MDHEN and CDR2 SYDVKM. There are 16 residues in the CDR3. V lost 6 bases, J lost 2 bases, and 8 bases stayed unmatched. The CDR3 coding sequence is TGTGCCAGCAGCCCGGGACAGGGAATAACTGGAAACACCATATATTTT. Translating gives CASSPGQGITGNTIYF.